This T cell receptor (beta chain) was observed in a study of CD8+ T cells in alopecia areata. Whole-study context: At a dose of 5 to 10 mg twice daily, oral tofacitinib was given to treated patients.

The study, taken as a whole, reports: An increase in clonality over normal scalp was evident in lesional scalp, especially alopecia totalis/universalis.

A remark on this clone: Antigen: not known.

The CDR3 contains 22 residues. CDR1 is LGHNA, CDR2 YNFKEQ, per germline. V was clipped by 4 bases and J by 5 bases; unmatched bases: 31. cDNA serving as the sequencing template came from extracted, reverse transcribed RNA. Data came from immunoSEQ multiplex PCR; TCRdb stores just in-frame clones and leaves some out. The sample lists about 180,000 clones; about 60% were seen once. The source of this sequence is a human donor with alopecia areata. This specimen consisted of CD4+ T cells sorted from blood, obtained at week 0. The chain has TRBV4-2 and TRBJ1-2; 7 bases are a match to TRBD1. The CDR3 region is CASSPVFQLNPSHLTGLYGYTF. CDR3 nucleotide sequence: TGTGCCAGCAGCCCCGTTTTCCAACTTAATCCCTCTCATCTGACAGGGCTGTATGGCTACACCTTC.